This T cell receptor (beta chain) was sequenced in a study of cytomegalovirus exposure and HLA in healthy donors. General observations from the study: Researchers reportedly found TCR beta sequences accurately predicted most subjects' HLA-A and HLA-B alleles. TCR beta V- and J-gene trimming was later associated with a missense DCLRE1C variant.

The PCR made use of 60 Vbeta and 13 Jbeta primers. Here immunoSEQ multiplex PCR was the method, and the copy in TCRdb shows in-frame clones only, minus some. The table has over 50,000 clones, over 65% seen once. On this clone: Its antigen remains unknown.

This CDR3 is 12 amino acids long. Germline loops: CDR1 SQVTM, CDR2 ANQGSEA. Deletions cut 7 bases from V and 7 bases from J, with 13 bases between. The specimen was PBMCs. This chain uses TRBV29-1 with TRBJ2-2; tentative D call: TRBD2 (6 bases). The sequence derives from a man in his forties or fifties in good health and CMV-seropositive. Here the CDR3 DNA reads TGCAGCGCAATGAAGGGAGGCGGGGAGCTGTTTTTT. Translating it yields CSAMKGGGELFF.